The next 21 T cell receptor beta chains were all read from a single sample in a study of neurological immune-mediated disorders. TCRdb processed the 5' RACE reads anew with MiXCR; each CDR3 protein has one entry. The sample consists of some 87,000 distinct CDR3 sequences, around 6% of them appearing once. Regarding time point: longitudinal time-point 2. Sequenced input: PBMCs. These receptors all come from an older woman with multiple sclerosis.

This clonotype was detected many times. The rearrangement links TRBV12-3 or TRBV12-4 to TRBJ1-6; tentative D call: TRBD1 (6 bases). CDR3 length: 16 residues. The V end lost 2 bases, the J end lost 6 bases, and 14 bases lay between the germline ends. This CDR3 reads CASSLSSGASNSPLHF. The CDR3 DNA sequence: TGTGCCAGCAGTTTATCTTCGGGGGCGAGTAATTCACCCCTCCACTTT.

This clonotype has only a few counts. This chain links TRBV3-1 with TRBJ1-4, with 7 bases identical to TRBD1. Looked up from germline, CDR1 is LGHDT and CDR2 is YNNKEL (reference sequence). CDR3 length equals 15 residues. V shed 5 bases, J shed 8 bases, and the junction held 11 bases outside the gene matches. CDR3 coding DNA: TGTGCCAGCAGCGGCAGGGGGGGACGAAACGAAAAACTGTTTTTT. Its translation: CASSGRGGRNEKLFF. Looking up the rest from reference TRBV3-1 and TRBJ1-4 gives the full variable domain: DTAVSQTPKYLVTQMGNDKSIKCEQNLGHDTMYWYKQDSKKFLKIMFSYNNKELIINETVPNRFSPKSPDKAHLNLHINSLELGDSAVYFCASSGRGGRNEKLFFGSGTQLSVL.

This clonotype was found once. One base away lies a much larger clone, so this may be a sequencing read error. The chain recombines TRBV12-3 or TRBV12-4 with TRBJ1-5; D gene unclear. This CDR3 has 13 amino acids. Trimming took 4 bases from V and 6 from J, leaving 10 bases between them. The DNA for the CDR3 is TGTGCCAGCAGTTACAGTGTTGGTCAGCCCCAGCATTTT. As protein: CASSYSVGQPQHF.

This chain links TRBV12-3 or TRBV12-4 with TRBJ1-1, with 10 bases matching TRBD1. Unmatched junction bases numbered 12, after V lost 8 bases and J lost 0 bases. CDR3 length equals 17 residues. As DNA, the CDR3 is TGTGCCAGCCTATCAAAAGGGACAGGGGCCATGAACACTGAAGCTTTCTTT. Its translation: CASLSKGTGAMNTEAFF.

The table lists this clonotype with many counts. V and J are TRBV5-1 and TRBJ2-1, with TRBD2 identical over 7 bases. The germline V gene has CDR1 SGHRS and CDR2 YFSETQ. The CDR3 consists of 15 residues. After removal of 2 bases from V and 4 bases from J, the junction contained 6 bases not matched to a gene. Here the CDR3 DNA reads TGCGCCAGCAGCTTTCAGCGGGGAGATTACAATGAGCAGTTCTTC. Translation: CASSFQRGDYNEQFF.

This clonotype occurred many times. The chain carries TRBV5-1 and TRBJ2-7; unclear D gene. In germline, CDR1 is SGHRS, CDR2 YFSETQ. The V gene lost 0 bases and the J gene lost 6 bases, with 13 bases spanning the gap. The CDR3 is 14 residues long. The CDR3: CASSLALGLGEQYF. The CDR3 nucleotides are TGCGCCAGCAGCTTGGCTTTGGGTCTTGGCGAGCAGTACTTC.

This clonotype came up many times. The J gene is TRBJ1-1, the V gene TRBV28, with 12 positions matching TRBD1. The germline V gene has CDR1 MDHEN and CDR2 SYDVKM. V was pared by 4 bases and J by 5 bases, with 5 bases of the junction left unmatched. The CDR3 spans 15 residues. Written as DNA, the CDR3 is TGTGCCAGCAGTTCGTCGGGACAGGGGGCGACTGAAGCTTTCTTT. Protein product: CASSSSGQGATEAFF.

There are a few counts of this clonotype. A much larger clonotype is one base distant, so this may be a read error. The chain uses TRBV20-1 and TRBJ1-1; possible D gene TRBD1, 5 bases. The germline V gene encodes CDR1 DFQATT and CDR2 SNEGSKA (reference sequence). V lost 8 bases to trimming and J lost 3 bases, with 10 bases between them. CDR3 length: 11 residues. The CDR3 DNA sequence: TGCAGTTCTTTGACAGACACTGAAGCTTTCTTT. Translated: CSSLTDTEAFF.

This clonotype was detected ten times or more. This chain uses TRBV7-9 with TRBJ1-5; D is unresolved. This CDR3 has 14 amino acids. V dropped 5 bases and J dropped 7 bases, with 15 bases sitting between them. Germline-derived CDR1 and CDR2 are SEHNR and FQNEAQ (reference sequence). CDR3 bases: TGTGCCAGCAGCCTACGAGGAAGTGGACAGCCCCAGCATTTT. Residues: CASSLRGSGQPQHF.

This clonotype was found many times. The V gene is TRBV5-1, the J gene TRBJ1-1; D gene uncertain. The length of the CDR3 is 15 residues. CDR1 and CDR2 (germline): SGHRS, YFSETQ. The germline V and J ends were trimmed by 1 base and 2 bases, with 12 bases remaining between them. This CDR3 is CASSLSAGVNTEAFF. In DNA, the CDR3 is TGCGCCAGCAGCTTGTCAGCGGGAGTAAACACTGAAGCTTTCTTT.

This clonotype has at least ten counts. The V call is TRBV6-5, the J call TRBJ1-3, with a weak D call TRBD1 (5 bases). In germline, CDR1 is MNHEY, CDR2 SVGAGI. Deletions cut 1 base from V and 4 bases from J, with 8 bases between. The CDR3 sequence is 14 residues long. CDR3 nucleotide sequence: TGTGCCAGCAGTTACTTAGCAGGGGGAAACACCATATATTTT. Its protein product is CASSYLAGGNTIYF.

This clonotype showed up many times. The V gene is TRBV7-2, the J gene TRBJ2-7, with 8 bases aligning to TRBD2. The CDR3 sequence is 17 residues long. In germline, CDR1 is SGHTA, CDR2 FQGNSA. Trimming took 5 bases from V and 7 from J; bases not matched to a gene: 19. DNA of the CDR3: TGTGCCAGCAGCAAAGGGGGAGTGGCGGGGGGCCGGTGGGAGCAGTACTTC. Translating gives CASSKGGVAGGRWEQYF. The full variable domain, in which reference TRBV7-2 and TRBJ2-7 provide the parts outside the CDR3, is GAGVSQSPSNKVTEKGKDVELRCDPISGHTALYWYRQSLGQGLEFLIYFQGNSAPDKSGLPSDRFSAERTGGSVSTLTIQRTQQEDSAVYLCASSKGGVAGGRWEQYFGPGTRLTVT.

Only a few counts were recorded for this clonotype. This chain uses TRBV5-1 with TRBJ2-5, with 8 bases fitting TRBD2. Germline V CDR1 and CDR2: SGHRS, YFSETQ. This CDR3 has 13 residues. J gave up 5 bases and V 4 bases, and 4 bases lay outside the gene matches. The CDR3 DNA follows: TGCGCCAGCAGCCCGGGGGGGGCGGAGACCCAGTACTTC. Protein sequence: CASSPGGAETQYF.

Ten or more counts support this clonotype. The CDR3 protein is CASSVSGTAEAFF. Written as DNA, the CDR3 is TGTGCCAGCAGCGTTTCGGGAACCGCTGAAGCTTTCTTT. The chain employs TRBV9 and TRBJ1-1; D is ambiguous. Germline lookup yields CDR1 SGDLS and CDR2 YYNGEE. The CDR3 extends over 13 amino acids. Trimming cost V 2 bases and J 6 bases, with 11 bases left between them.

In its sample, this clonotype was seen many times. The chain has TRBV3-1 and TRBJ1-1; weak D call: TRBD1 (6 bases). This CDR3 is 16 amino acids long. V was trimmed by 4 bases and J by 4 bases, leaving 19 bases between them. Germline V CDR1 and CDR2: LGHDT, YNNKEL (reference sequence). CDR3 loop: CASSLGRGGLGTEAFF. CDR3 coding DNA: TGTGCCAGCAGCCTCGGCAGGGGAGGTCTGGGCACTGAAGCTTTCTTT.

The CDR3 reads CASSQEWGSGQSYEQYF. The CDR3 DNA is TGTGCCAGCAGCCAAGAGTGGGGGAGCGGACAGTCCTACGAGCAGTACTTC. V is TRBV4-2 and J is TRBJ2-7; tentative D call: TRBD1 (6 bases). Germline V gene sequence: CDR1 LGHNA, CDR2 YNFKEQ. The CDR3 extends over 17 amino acids. The V end was cut by 0 bases, the J end by 1 base, with 16 bases between.

The table lists this clonotype with many counts. Here the CDR3 DNA reads TGTGCCATCAGTGAGGCGGTGGTGAACACCGGGGAGCTGTTTTTT. Translating gives CAISEAVVNTGELFF. The chain couples TRBV10-3 to TRBJ2-2, with no clear D. The CDR3 length is 15 residues. The ends were cut back, 2 bases at V and 1 base at J, with 8 bases in the middle. Looked up from germline, CDR1 is ENHRY and CDR2 is SYGVKD.

This clonotype was seen a few times. CDR3 coding DNA: TGCGCCAGCAGCTTGGAGTCAGTTTCCTACGAGCAGTACTTC. It yields the protein CASSLESVSYEQYF. The J gene is TRBJ2-7, the V gene TRBV5-1; D unclear. Germline CDR1 is SGHRS and CDR2 is YFSETQ. CDR3 size: 14 residues. With 0 bases removed from V and 1 base from J, the gap between germline ends came to 8 bases.

This clonotype was counted at least ten times. The chain joins TRBV3-1 to TRBJ2-5, with a weak D call TRBD1 (6 bases). With 4 bases removed from V and 0 bases from J, the gap between germline ends came to 9 bases. From germline, CDR1 is LGHDT and CDR2 YNNKEL (reference sequence). The CDR3 extends over 14 amino acids. The CDR3 loop is CASSPGTYQETQYF. DNA of the CDR3: TGTGCCAGCAGCCCCGGGACATACCAAGAGACCCAGTACTTC.

A remark on this clonotype: A single base separates this from a much larger clone, so it may be a read error. The V and J genes are TRBV7-9 and TRBJ2-7; TRBD1 agrees at 8 bases. Germline values: CDR1 SEHNR, CDR2 FQNEAQ (reference sequence). The length of the CDR3 is 13 residues. CDR3 region: CASTEDRVGELYF. Written as DNA, the CDR3 is TGTGCCAGCACCGAGGACAGGGTGGGCGAGCTGTACTTC.

This clonotype occurred many times. The chain combines TRBV5-1 with TRBJ2-6; D uncertain. Trimming removed 5 bases at V and 0 bases at J, with 9 bases between. Germline CDR1 reads SGHRS; CDR2 reads YFSETQ. This CDR3 region has 15 residues. The CDR3 sequence: CASRSQVSGANVLTF. CDR3 bases: TGCGCCAGCAGAAGCCAGGTCTCTGGGGCCAACGTCCTGACTTTC.